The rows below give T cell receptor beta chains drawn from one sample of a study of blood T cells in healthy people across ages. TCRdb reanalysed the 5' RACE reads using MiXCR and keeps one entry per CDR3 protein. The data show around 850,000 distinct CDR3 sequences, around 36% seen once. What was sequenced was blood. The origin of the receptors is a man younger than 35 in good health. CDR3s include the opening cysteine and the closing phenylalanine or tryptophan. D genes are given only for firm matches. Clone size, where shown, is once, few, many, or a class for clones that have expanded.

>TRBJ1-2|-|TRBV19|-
TGTGCCAGTAGTATAGATCGGCAGGTTAACTATGGCTACACCTTC
CASSIDRQVNYGYTF
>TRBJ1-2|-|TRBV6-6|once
TGTGCCAGCAGTTACTCGCCACAGATTCTTGGCTACACCTTC
CASSYSPQILGYTF
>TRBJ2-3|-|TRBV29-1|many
TGCAGCGTTGAAGAGGATACGCAGTATTTT
CSVEEDTQYF
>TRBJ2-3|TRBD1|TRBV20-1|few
TGCAGTGCTAGCAGAGGGACAGACACAGATACGCAGTATTTT
CSASRGTDTDTQYF
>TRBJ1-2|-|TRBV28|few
TGTGCCAGCAGGCCAACAGGGACGACTAACTATGGCTACACCTTC
CASRPTGTTNYGYTF
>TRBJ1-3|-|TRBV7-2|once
TGTGCCAGCAGCCCCTCCCAGGGCTCTGGAAACACCATATATTTT
CASSPSQGSGNTIYF
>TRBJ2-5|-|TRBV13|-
TGTGCCAGCAGCACCCGAGGCAGGGTACAAGAGACCCAGTACTTC
CASSTRGRVQETQYF
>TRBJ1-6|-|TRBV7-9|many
TGTGCCAGCACGGGCGAGAAATATAATTCACCCCTCCACTTT
CASTGEKYNSPLHF
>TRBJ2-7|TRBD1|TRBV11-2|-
TGTGCCAGCAGCTTTCAAGGGACAGGGGGTCGTTACGAGCAGTACTTC
CASSFQGTGGRYEQYF
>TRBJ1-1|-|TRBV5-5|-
TGTGCCAGCAGCCACAATTCGGGGCCGGAGAACACTGAAGCTTTCTTT
CASSHNSGPENTEAFF
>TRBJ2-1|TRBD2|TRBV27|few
TGTGCCAGCAGTTTGAAGAGTAGCGGGGGCCTAACTCGGAATGAGCAGTTCTTC
CASSLKSSGGLTRNEQFF
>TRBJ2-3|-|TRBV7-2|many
TGTGCCAGCAGCCCCCCCTTGAGCCCCCGGTCAGATACGCAGTATTTT
CASSPPLSPRSDTQYF
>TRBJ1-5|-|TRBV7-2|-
TGTGCCAGCAGCTTAACAACAGGCGATAATCAGCCCCAGCATTTT
CASSLTTGDNQPQHF
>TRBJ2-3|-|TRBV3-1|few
TGTGCCAGCAGCGGGGACCAAAGTACGCAGTATTTT
CASSGDQSTQYF
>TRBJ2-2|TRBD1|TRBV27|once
TGTGCCAGCAGGGGGGACAGGTCCTTGACCGGGGAGCTGTTTTTT
CASRGDRSLTGELFF
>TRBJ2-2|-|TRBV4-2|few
TGTGCCAGCAGCCAAGATGGGTTAGCGGAGAACACCGGGGAGCTGTTTTTT
CASSQDGLAENTGELFF
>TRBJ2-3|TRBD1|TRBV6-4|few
TGTGCCAGCAGTGACTCTAGGACAGGGTCAGATACGCAGTATTTT
CASSDSRTGSDTQYF
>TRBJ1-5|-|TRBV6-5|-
TGTGCCAGCGGCCGGGCGGGTAGCAATCAGCCCCAGCATTTT
CASGRAGSNQPQHF
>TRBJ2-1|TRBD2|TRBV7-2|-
TGTGCCGGCAGCCTGAATGCCGGGACTAGCTCCTACAATGAGCAGTTCTTC
CAGSLNAGTSSYNEQFF
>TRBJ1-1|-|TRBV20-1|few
TGCAGTGCTAGGGATCCGAAAGGGAACACTGAAGCTTTCTTT
CSARDPKGNTEAFF
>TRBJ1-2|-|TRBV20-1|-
TGCAGTGCTGCAGGGTTAGCTAACTATGGCTACACCTTC
CSAAGLANYGYTF
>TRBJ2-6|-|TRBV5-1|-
TGCGCCAGCAGCTTGGTGGGGAGCTCTGGGGCCAACGTCCTGACTTTC
CASSLVGSSGANVLTF
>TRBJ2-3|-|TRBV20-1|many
TGCAGTGCTAGACCCCCTGGGGTAACAGATACGCAGTATTTT
CSARPPGVTDTQYF
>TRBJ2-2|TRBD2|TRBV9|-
TGTGCCAGCAGCCCCGGGGGGGCGGACACCGGGGAGCTGTTTTTT
CASSPGGADTGELFF
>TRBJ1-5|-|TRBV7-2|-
TGTGCCAGCAGCCCCGTCACGAATCAGCCCCAGCATTTT
CASSPVTNQPQHF
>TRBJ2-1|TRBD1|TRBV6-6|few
TGTGCCAGCAGTTACCCCTCCGGGACAGCAATTAACAATGAGCAGTTCTTC
CASSYPSGTAINNEQFF
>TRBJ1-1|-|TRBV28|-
TGTGCCACCCTTAACACTGAAGCTTTCTTT
CATLNTEAFF
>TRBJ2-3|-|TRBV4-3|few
TGCGCCAGCAGCCAAGAATCTGGCGATACGCAGTATTTT
CASSQESGDTQYF
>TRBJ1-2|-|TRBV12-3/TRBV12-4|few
TGTGCCAGCAGTTTATTCCTCTATGGCTACACCTTC
CASSLFLYGYTF
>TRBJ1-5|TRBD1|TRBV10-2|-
TGCGCCAGCGGTGACCAGGGGGGAAACAATCAGCCCCAGCATTTT
CASGDQGGNNQPQHF
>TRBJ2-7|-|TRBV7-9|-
TGTGCCAGCAGCTCCACGGGTGTCTACAATGAGCAGTACTTC
CASSSTGVYNEQYF
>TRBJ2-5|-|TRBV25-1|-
TGTGCCAGCAGCGACGATGGGGGGGCCGAGACCCAGTACTTC
CASSDDGGAETQYF
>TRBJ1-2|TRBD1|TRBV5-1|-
TGCGCCAGCAGCTTGGCCAAGGGACCGGACAGGGACAGAACTAACTATGGCTACACCTTC
CASSLAKGPDRDRTNYGYTF
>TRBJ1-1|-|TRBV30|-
TGTGCCTGGCACTCTAACACTGAAGCTTTCTTT
CAWHSNTEAFF
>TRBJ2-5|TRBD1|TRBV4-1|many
TGCGCCAGCAGCCAAGTTCTTCGACAGGGGTCGGGGGAGACCCAGTACTTC
CASSQVLRQGSGETQYF
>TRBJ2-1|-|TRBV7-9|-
TGTGCCAGCAGCCGTCTCGGATGCCTCTCCTACAATGAGCAGTTCTTC
CASSRLGCLSYNEQFF
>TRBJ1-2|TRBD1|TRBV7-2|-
TGTGCCAGCAGCTCGGGGACAGGGCCTGGTTATGGCTACACCTTC
CASSSGTGPGYGYTF
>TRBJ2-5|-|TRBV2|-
TGTGCCAGCAGTGGTGGGCTAACTGAGACCCAGTACTTC
CASSGGLTETQYF
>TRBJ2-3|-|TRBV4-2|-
TGTGCCAGCAGCCGTTCCGGGCCGGGCACAGATACGCAGTATTTT
CASSRSGPGTDTQYF